Presented here are 15 T cell receptor beta chains from one specimen sequenced in a study of cytomegalovirus exposure and HLA in healthy donors. Primers for the PCR totalled 60 Vbeta and 13 Jbeta. Produced via immunoSEQ multiplex PCR; TCRdb's table is partial and in-frame only. Found here are roughly 120,000 clones, around 73% of them singletons; the top ten hold about 4.9%. The specimen was PBMCs. Receptors originate from a man aged 60 to 75 in good health and CMV-seropositive.

The chain has TRBV27 and TRBJ2-4; 7 bases are a match to TRBD1. CDR1 is MNHEY and CDR2 is SMNVEV in the germline V gene (reference sequence). J was trimmed by 0 bases and V by 2 bases; bases with no gene match: 7. CDR3 length equals 17 residues. The CDR3 DNA follows: TGTGCCAGCAGTTTACGTTCAGGGGGTCTAGCCAAAAACATTCAGTACTTC. Translation gives CASSLRSGGLAKNIQYF.

This chain joins TRBV6-1 and TRBJ1-2; D is ambiguous. The CDR3 is made up of 14 amino acids. The V gene's germline CDR1 is MNHNS and CDR2 SASEGT. Trimming stripped 6 bases from V and 4 bases from J, with 15 bases between. The CDR3 bases are TGTGCCAGCAGGGCCGAGGGAGTCTCCTATGGCTACACCTTC. Translated, it gives CASRAEGVSYGYTF.

The rearrangement links TRBV27 to TRBJ1-6; D call uncertain. The V and J ends lost 5 bases and 6 bases respectively, with 5 bases between them. This CDR3 contains 12 residues. CDR1 and CDR2 from the germline V gene are MNHEY and SMNVEV (reference sequence). The CDR3 here is CASSTSNSPLHF. The CDR3 DNA sequence: TGTGCCAGCAGTACGAGTAATTCACCCCTCCACTTT.

The chain couples TRBV7-3 to TRBJ2-1, with TRBD2 identical over 10 bases. J lost 3 bases, V lost 0 bases, and 14 bases had no gene match. This CDR3 has 20 residues. CDR1 is SGHTA and CDR2 is FQGTGA in the germline V gene. CDR3 residues: CASSLTSRFGAGGIYNEQFF. The CDR3 coding sequence is TGTGCCAGCAGCTTAACGTCCCGCTTCGGAGCGGGGGGGATCTACAATGAGCAGTTCTTC.

The chain has TRBV28 and TRBJ1-5, with 10 bases lining up with TRBD1. J was trimmed by 7 bases and V by 5 bases; bases with no gene match: 8. This CDR3 region has 15 residues. Germline loops: CDR1 MDHEN, CDR2 SYDVKM. CDR3 region: CASSHRQGARQPQHF. CDR3 in DNA: TGTGCCAGCAGTCACCGACAGGGGGCGCGGCAGCCCCAGCATTTT.

This clone showed up just once. This chain links TRBV19 with TRBJ1-1; TRBD1 might be the D (6 bases). There are 15 residues in the CDR3. Between the trimmed V and J ends, which lost 2 bases and 4 bases, there was a span of 14 bases. Germline CDR1 reads LNHDA; CDR2 reads SQIVND (reference sequence). CDR3 DNA: TGTGCCAGTAGTATACGCAGGGGAGCGGTCACTGAAGCTTTCTTT. It translates to CASSIRRGAVTEAFF.

This sequence joins TRBV6-1 and TRBJ2-3; TRBD2 agrees at 8 bases. From germline, CDR1 is MNHNS and CDR2 SASEGT. The junction had 8 bases not matched to a gene; V was cut back by 7 bases and J by 5 bases. The CDR3 has 14 residues. CDR3 coding DNA: TGTGCCAGCATATCGGGACTAGTACTAGATACGCAGTATTTT. Translating it yields CASISGLVLDTQYF.

The chain combines TRBV27 with TRBJ2-5; no clear D. The V and J ends lost 4 bases and 5 bases respectively, with 11 bases between them. The germline CDR1 and CDR2 sequences are MNHEY and SMNVEV (reference sequence). There are 13 residues in the CDR3. This chain's CDR3 is CASSSMPGETQYF. The CDR3 DNA follows: TGTGCCAGCAGTTCGATGCCCGGGGAGACCCAGTACTTC.

The chain combines TRBV30 with TRBJ2-2, with D possibly TRBD1 on 6 matching bases. The germline CDR1 and CDR2 sequences are GTSNPN and SVGIG (reference sequence). The CDR3 has 16 residues. V lost 4 bases to trimming and J lost 0 bases, with 15 bases between them. The CDR3 DNA reads as TGTGCCTGGAAGGCACGTGGGGACACGAACACCGGGGAGCTGTTTTTT. Protein product: CAWKARGDTNTGELFF. The full variable domain, completed using reference TRBV30 and TRBJ2-2, is SQTIHQWPATLVQPVGSPLSLECTVEGTSNPNLYWYRQAAGRGLQLLFYSVGIGQISSEVPQNLSASRPQDRQFILSSKKLLLSDSGFYLCAWKARGDTNTGELFFGEGSRLTVL.

The J gene is TRBJ1-2, the V gene TRBV5-5; D is unresolved. Per the germline V gene, CDR1 is SGHKS and CDR2 is YYEKEE (reference sequence). V lost 6 bases and J 1 base, leaving 13 bases between the germline ends. The CDR3 runs to 14 residues. The CDR3 spells CASTREGGNYGYTF. CDR3 nucleotides: TGTGCCAGCACGAGAGAGGGAGGTAACTATGGCTACACCTTC.

The rearrangement links TRBV5-5 to TRBJ2-3, with TRBD1 identical over 8 bases. CDR1 and CDR2 from the germline V gene are SGHKS and YYEKEE (reference sequence). This CDR3 is built from 16 residues. V was clipped by 2 bases and J by 2 bases; unmatched bases: 7. CDR3 in amino acids: CASSFQGAGLTDTQYF. CDR3 bases: TGTGCCAGCAGCTTTCAGGGGGCCGGTCTCACAGATACGCAGTATTTT.

This clone appeared a single time. V usage is TRBV28 and J usage is TRBJ2-3; possible D gene TRBD1, 7 bases. The CDR3 length is 15 residues. Germline-derived CDR1 and CDR2 are MDHEN and SYDVKM. Trimming removed 5 bases at V and 0 bases at J, with 12 bases between. CDR3 sequence reads: CASSEQGGSTDTQYF. The DNA for the CDR3 is TGTGCCAGCAGTGAGCAGGGGGGTAGCACAGATACGCAGTATTTT.

The chain couples TRBV5-6 to TRBJ2-4; D gene ambiguous. The CDR3 extends over 16 amino acids. The V gene's germline CDR1 is SGHDT and CDR2 YYEEEE. V was trimmed by 1 base and J by 0 bases, leaving 11 bases between them. In nucleotides, the CDR3 is TGTGCCAGCAGCTTGCGGAGATCCCTAGCCAAAAACATTCAGTACTTC. Amino acids: CASSLRRSLAKNIQYF.

The rearrangement joins TRBV5-5 to TRBJ2-1; 9 bases are a match to TRBD2. There are 16 residues in the CDR3. Trimming removed 4 bases from V and 4 bases from J; junction bases left unmatched: 9. In germline, CDR1 is SGHKS, CDR2 YYEKEE (reference sequence). The CDR3 loop is CASSDGLAKFYNEQFF. The CDR3 DNA sequence: TGTGCCAGCAGCGACGGACTAGCGAAATTTTACAATGAGCAGTTCTTC.

The CDR3 DNA sequence: TGTGCCAGCAGCGCGCGGGGGGCCACAGATACGCAGTATTTT. Translation gives CASSARGATDTQYF. The genes are TRBV9 and TRBJ2-3; 8 positions agree with TRBD2. Germline assignment: CDR1 SGDLS and CDR2 YYNGEE. The CDR3 extends over 14 amino acids. The V gene end was trimmed by 3 bases and the J gene end by 2 bases; junction bases not matched to a gene: 2.